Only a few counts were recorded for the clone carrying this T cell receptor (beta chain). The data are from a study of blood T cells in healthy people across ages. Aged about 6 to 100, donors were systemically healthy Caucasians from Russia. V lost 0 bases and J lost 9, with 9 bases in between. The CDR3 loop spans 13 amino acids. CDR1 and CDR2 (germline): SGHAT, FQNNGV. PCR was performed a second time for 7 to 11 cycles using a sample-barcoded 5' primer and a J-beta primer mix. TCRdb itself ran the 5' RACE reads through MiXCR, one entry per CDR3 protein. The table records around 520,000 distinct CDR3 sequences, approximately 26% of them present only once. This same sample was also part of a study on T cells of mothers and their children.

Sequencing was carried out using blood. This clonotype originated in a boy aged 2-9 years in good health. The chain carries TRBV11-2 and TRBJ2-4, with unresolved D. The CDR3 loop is CASSLESSTIQYF. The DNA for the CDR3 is TGTGCCAGCAGCTTAGAGTCCTCCACCATTCAGTACTTC.